This T cell receptor beta chain was sequenced for a study of cytomegalovirus exposure and HLA in healthy donors. Study conclusions and caveats: Certain sequence variants were highly shared and formed a cluster, and this cluster was likely a sequencing artifact. The authors confirmed in vitro that a few CMV-associated chains were specific for CMV antigens.

Both 60 Vbeta primers and 13 Jbeta primers went into the PCR. Clones were read by immunoSEQ multiplex PCR, and TCRdb kept only the in-frame ones, dropping some. Of 150,000 to 200,000 clones in the sample, about 80% were seen once. With regard to this clone: As yet, its antigen is unknown. At the DNA level, this CDR3 is encoded by other sequences in the same sample as well.

Germline V gene sequence: CDR1 LGHNA, CDR2 YSLEER. V shed 0 bases and J shed 7 bases, with 7 bases lying between them. The CDR3 is made up of 13 amino acids. Sample: PBMCs. The clonotype originates from a man aged 45 to 65 in good health and CMV-seropositive. The chain is built from TRBV4-3 and TRBJ1-5; D call uncertain. The CDR3 loop is CASSQDSGQPQHF. DNA of the CDR3: TGCGCCAGCAGCCAAGACAGCGGACAGCCCCAGCATTTT.